What follows are 27 T cell receptor beta chains derived from one specimen sequenced in a study of regulatory T cells in long-lasting Graves disease. Combining iRepertoire HTBI primers with Arm-PCR of CDR3 regions, the authors built TCR beta libraries. From the multiplex PCR reads, TCRdb called clonotypes with MiXCR, one entry per CDR3 protein. This table has a few hundred thousand distinct CDR3 sequences, roughly a quarter appearing once. The time point was: persistent/refractory GD, antithyroid drugs over 5 years with positive TRAb. From RNA extracted from PBMCs, the TCR library was made. The source material was peripheral blood mononuclear cells (PBMCs), sampled when the disease was refractory, from a patient treated with antithyroid drugs. These receptors came from a female donor with Graves disease.

This rearrangement joins TRBV6-2 or TRBV6-3 to TRBJ2-7, with 8 bases that match TRBD1. CDR1 is MNHEY and CDR2 is SVGEGT in the germline V gene. Unmatched junction bases numbered 10, after V lost 5 bases and J lost 4 bases. CDR3 length: 15 residues. The CDR3 loop reads CASSLGRTGKYEQYF. The DNA of the CDR3 is TGTGCCAGCAGTCTAGGGAGGACAGGGAAATACGAGCAGTACTTC.

This clonotype has a count of ten or more. V and J are TRBV28 and TRBJ1-2, with no clear D. V was clipped by 1 base and J by 6 bases, with 21 bases between them. This CDR3 spans 17 amino acids. The germline gives CDR1 MDHEN, CDR2 SYDVKM. CDR3 sequence reads: CASSLSAEVFGVHGYTF. The CDR3 bases are TGTGCCAGCAGTTTATCCGCCGAGGTGTTTGGGGTGCATGGCTACACCTTC.

V is TRBV19 and J is TRBJ1-1; D is unclear. From germline, CDR1 is LNHDA and CDR2 SQIVND (reference sequence). Trimming removed 7 bases at V and 0 bases at J, with 12 bases between. The CDR3 is 14 amino acids. CDR3 amino acids: CASTLPGLNTEAFF. The CDR3 nucleotides read TGTGCCAGTACTCTACCGGGGTTGAACACTGAAGCTTTCTTT.

This clonotype has only a few counts. The CDR3 DNA reads as TGCAGTGCTAGGGGCCGATCATCCTACGAGCAGTACTTC. It codes for CSARGRSSYEQYF. This rearrangement joins TRBV20-1 to TRBJ2-7; D call uncertain. Trimming left V 3 bases short and J 1 base short, with 10 bases between. The CDR3 has 13 amino acids. Germline loops: CDR1 DFQATT, CDR2 SNEGSKA (reference sequence).

The V and J genes are TRBV6-9 and TRBJ2-7; no definite D call. The CDR3 extends over 16 amino acids. Germline lookup yields CDR1 MNHGY and CDR2 SVAAGI. Deletions cut 3 bases from V and 6 bases from J, with 21 bases between. CDR3 in amino acids: CASSYVGHEILSEQYF. CDR3 DNA sequence: TGTGCCAGCAGTTACGTAGGGCACGAGATCTTATCCGAGCAGTACTTC.

This clonotype has at least ten counts. V usage is TRBV7-2 and J usage is TRBJ2-5; TRBD1 aligns across 7 bases. The CDR3 has 13 amino acids. CDR1 is SGHTA, CDR2 FQGNSA, per germline. V gave up 8 bases and J gave up 5 bases; unmatched junction bases: 8. CDR3 nucleotide sequence: TGTGCCAGCTCGATAGGGGGCCCGGAGACCCAGTACTTC. It translates to CASSIGGPETQYF.

The sample holds a few counts of this clonotype. The V and J genes are TRBV7-2 and TRBJ2-1, with 14 bases lining up with TRBD2. CDR3 length equals 17 residues. The V and J ends lost 3 bases and 9 bases, in that order; junction bases with no gene match: 10. Germline V CDR1 and CDR2: SGHTA, FQGNSA. The CDR3 bases are TGTGCCAGCAGCTTTTTGACTAGCGGGAGGGCCGGGGGTGAGCAGTTCTTC. This translates into CASSFLTSGRAGGEQFF.

This chain links TRBV12-3 or TRBV12-4 with TRBJ2-4; D is possibly TRBD1 (6 bases). The CDR3 runs 15 residues. Trimming removed 6 bases from V and 0 bases from J, with 12 bases in between. The CDR3 loop is CASSRTDLAKNIQYF. For the CDR3, the DNA is TGTGCCAGCAGCCGGACAGATTTAGCCAAAAACATTCAGTACTTC.

The rearrangement links TRBV7-2 to TRBJ2-7, with D possibly TRBD1 on 5 matching bases. The V gene's germline CDR1 is SGHTA and CDR2 FQGNSA. There are 14 residues in the CDR3. V shed 5 bases and J shed 2 bases, with 13 bases lying between them. Here the CDR3 DNA reads TGTGCCAGCAGCCTATGGGCAGGGCCCTACGAGCAGTACTTC. This codes for CASSLWAGPYEQYF.

A few counts support this clonotype. CDR3 amino acids: CASSLFTGGKKGEQYF. CDR3 in DNA: TGTGCCAGCAGTTTATTTACAGGGGGTAAAAAAGGCGAGCAGTACTTC. The V call is TRBV28, the J call TRBJ2-7; 8 bases map to TRBD1. The CDR3 has 16 residues. Germline values: CDR1 MDHEN, CDR2 SYDVKM. Trimming removed 1 base from V and 6 bases from J; junction bases left unmatched: 11.

This clonotype was observed many times. The chain recombines TRBV7-2 with TRBJ2-7; weak D call: TRBD2 (5 bases). The CDR3 spans 12 residues. Germline V CDR1 and CDR2: SGHTA, FQGNSA. Between the trimmed V and J ends, which lost 1 base and 11 bases, there was a span of 12 bases. CDR3 sequence (DNA): TGTGCCAGCAGCTTAGGAGGGTCACATGAGTACTTC. The encoded protein is CASSLGGSHEYF.

The gene calls are TRBV6-1 and TRBJ1-2; D unresolved. V shed 7 bases and J shed 4 bases, with 19 bases lying between them. Germline CDR1 is MNHNS and CDR2 is SASEGT. The CDR3 consists of 15 residues. For the CDR3, the DNA is TGTGCCAGCACCCCAGAGGGTCAGACCGGCTATGGCTACACCTTC. Amino acid sequence: CASTPEGQTGYGYTF.

The chain carries TRBV5-1 and TRBJ1-5, with D maybe TRBD1 (5 bases). The CDR3 runs 17 residues. Per germline, CDR1 SGHRS and CDR2 YFSETQ. V shed 1 base and J shed 4 bases, with 18 bases lying between them. CDR3 sequence reads: CASSLRRGDFRNQPQHF. The CDR3 DNA is TGCGCCAGCAGCTTGAGGCGGGGGGACTTTAGGAATCAGCCCCAGCATTTT.

This clonotype was found a few times. The genes are TRBV7-9 and TRBJ1-3, with D possibly matching TRBD1 (6 bases). V lost 3 bases and J lost 1, with 10 bases in between. Germline loops: CDR1 SEHNR, CDR2 FQNEAQ (reference sequence). The CDR3 consists of 15 residues. For the CDR3, the DNA is TGTGCCAGCAGCTTGACAGGCGAGTCTGGAAACACCATATATTTT. This codes for CASSLTGESGNTIYF. Together with reference TRBV7-9 and TRBJ1-3, the CDR3 gives the full variable domain: DTGVSQNPRHKITKRGQNVTFRCDPISEHNRLYWYRQTLGQGPEFLTYFQNEAQLEKSRLLSDRFSAERPKGSFSTLEIQRTEQGDSAMYLCASSLTGESGNTIYFGEGSWLTVV.

This clonotype was observed a few times. V gene TRBV5-6 combines with J gene TRBJ1-5, with 12 bases identical to TRBD1. This CDR3 comprises 16 residues. The junction had 2 bases not matched to a gene; V was cut back by 3 bases and J by 1 base. Germline CDR1 is SGHDT and CDR2 is YYEEEE. The CDR3 DNA sequence: TGTGCCAGCAGCTCCGGGACAGGGGGCAGCAATCAGCCCCAGCATTTT. This sequence encodes CASSSGTGGSNQPQHF.

This clonotype occurred many times. DNA of the CDR3: TGTGCCAGCAGCTTGGCGGACGCCTACGAGCAGTACTTC. Its protein is CASSLADAYEQYF. This chain joins TRBV5-6 and TRBJ2-7; D is unresolved. The CDR3 spans 13 residues. Germline CDR1 reads SGHDT; CDR2 reads YYEEEE. Trimming took off 0 bases at V and 2 bases at J, with 6 bases between the two ends. Drawing the rest from reference TRBV5-6 and TRBJ2-7, the complete variable domain is DAGVTQSPTHLIKTRGQQVTLRCSPKSGHDTVSWYQQALGQGPQFIFQYYEEEERQRGNFPDRFSGHQFPNYSSELNVNALLLGDSALYLCASSLADAYEQYFGPGTRLTVT.

This clonotype was seen repeatedly, ten times or more. The J gene is TRBJ1-4, the V gene TRBV6-1; D is unclear. Germline lookup yields CDR1 MNHNS and CDR2 SASEGT. The CDR3 is made up of 16 amino acids. V lost 5 bases and J lost 0, with 13 bases in between. The CDR3 bases are TGTGCCAGCAGTCCAGATGGGGTCACAACTAATGAAAAACTGTTTTTT. Residues: CASSPDGVTTNEKLFF.

This clonotype has at least ten counts. V usage is TRBV18 and J usage is TRBJ1-1; unclear D gene. Looked up from germline, CDR1 is KGHSH and CDR2 is LQKENI. CDR3 size: 13 residues. V was shortened by 8 bases and J by 1 base, with 11 bases between the two germline ends. CDR3 region: CASSPPSNTEAFF. CDR3 in DNA: TGTGCCAGCAGCCCCCCATCGAACACTGAAGCTTTCTTT.

The chain carries TRBV7-2 and TRBJ1-3; a possible D gene is TRBD1 (5 bases). In germline, CDR1 is SGHTA, CDR2 FQGNSA. The length of the CDR3 is 15 residues. Trimming took 9 bases from V and 2 from J, leaving 17 bases between them. CDR3 DNA sequence: TGTGCCAGTAACGGAGCAGGGCACCCTGGAAACACCATATATTTT. It codes for CASNGAGHPGNTIYF.

This clonotype was counted a few times. The chain recombines TRBV9 with TRBJ1-1; no reliable D call. Trimming stripped 5 bases from V and 1 base from J, with 12 bases between. CDR1 is SGDLS and CDR2 is YYNGEE in the germline V gene. The CDR3 totals 14 residues. CDR3 DNA: TGTGCCAGCAGTCTTTATTATGGGAACACTGAAGCTTTCTTT. It specifies CASSLYYGNTEAFF.

The table lists this clonotype with a few counts. The rearrangement uses TRBV20-1 and TRBJ2-3; weak D call: TRBD2 (5 bases). This CDR3 has 14 amino acids. Germline loops: CDR1 DFQATT, CDR2 SNEGSKA (reference sequence). Trimming took off 3 bases at V and 6 bases at J, with 16 bases between the two ends. Here the CDR3 reads CSASGLGVADTQYF. The CDR3 bases are TGCAGTGCTAGCGGACTGGGAGTCGCTGATACGCAGTATTTT.

The sample holds a few counts of this clonotype. The chain joins TRBV20-1 to TRBJ1-6; D perhaps matches TRBD1 (6 bases). With 5 bases removed from V and 0 bases from J, the gap between germline ends came to 11 bases. Germline-derived CDR1 and CDR2 are DFQATT and SNEGSKA (reference sequence). The CDR3 runs 15 residues. In nucleotides, the CDR3 is TGCAGTGCTTCACAGGGTAGCTCCTATAATTCACCCCTCCACTTT. Translating it yields CSASQGSSYNSPLHF.

The sample holds many counts of this clonotype. The chain is built from TRBV20-1 and TRBJ2-3; 11 nucleotides line up with TRBD2. The germline V gene has CDR1 DFQATT and CDR2 SNEGSKA (reference sequence). CDR3 length equals 16 residues. Trimming at V came to 0 bases and at J to 4 bases, leaving 6 bases not matched to a gene. The CDR3 DNA reads as TGCAGTGCTAGAGATCATACTAGCGGGAGTCCAGATACGCAGTATTTT. This encodes CSARDHTSGSPDTQYF.

This clonotype has at least ten counts. This rearrangement joins TRBV20-1 to TRBJ1-2, with no clear D. V dropped 6 bases and J dropped 5 bases, with 13 bases sitting between them. The germline V gene has CDR1 DFQATT and CDR2 SNEGSKA (reference sequence). This CDR3 has 12 residues. The CDR3 loop is CSAHRLNYGYTF. The CDR3 coding sequence is TGCAGTGCCCACCGGCTCAATTATGGCTACACCTTC.

This clonotype was recorded many times. The chain employs TRBV28 and TRBJ2-7; D is perhaps TRBD2 (5 bases). Trimming removed 5 bases at V and 4 bases at J, with 18 bases between. Germline CDR1 MDHEN, CDR2 SYDVKM. This CDR3 region has 15 residues. This CDR3 reads CASSGGGGPDYEQYF. The CDR3 DNA follows: TGTGCCAGCAGTGGTGGAGGCGGACCCGATTACGAGCAGTACTTC.

A few counts support this clonotype. This chain connects TRBV9 to TRBJ2-7; D uncertain. Germline values: CDR1 SGDLS, CDR2 YYNGEE. This CDR3 is built from 13 residues. V dropped 4 bases and J dropped 3 bases, with 11 bases sitting between them. CDR3 in amino acids: CASSPRPDYEQYF. For the CDR3, the DNA is TGTGCCAGCAGCCCCCGGCCAGACTACGAGCAGTACTTC.

The chain uses TRBV30 and TRBJ2-2, with 7 bases matching TRBD1. V lost 2 bases to trimming and J lost 4 bases; unmatched junction nucleotides: 7. Germline CDR1 is GTSNPN and CDR2 is SVGIG (reference sequence). The CDR3 has 15 amino acids. The CDR3: CAWSKTGSRTGELFF. The CDR3 coding sequence is TGTGCCTGGAGTAAGACAGGGTCACGCACCGGGGAGCTGTTTTTT.